This TCR beta chain emerged from a study of T cell repertoires in cytomegalovirus infection. Study-level information: Both CMV infection and a matching HLA type were indicated by public TCR beta signatures. Points from the study as a whole: CMV-specific TCR beta clonotypes restricted by HLA-C were the ones dominating the ex vivo response.

This clonotype was seen a handful of times. Its antigen remains unknown. The CDR3 covers 14 residues. CDR1 is MNHEY and CDR2 is SMNVEV in the germline V gene (reference sequence). J gave up 3 bases and V 1 base, and 1 base lay outside the gene matches. Using its own MiXCR run on the reads, TCRdb lists one record per CDR3 protein. The sample includes approximately 100,000 distinct CDR3 sequences, around 31% of them seen just once. The receptor was isolated from a human donor in good health (CMV status not recorded). Some clones in this sample may be carry-over from other donors' samples. The chain recombines TRBV27 with TRBJ2-3; 7 bases are shared with TRBD1. Source: CD8+ T cells from cultured PBMCs, taken from culture after CMV antigen stimulation. In nucleotides, the CDR3 is TGTGCCAGCAGTTTATTGGGACAGACAGATACGCAGTATTTT. Protein product: CASSLLGQTDTQYF.